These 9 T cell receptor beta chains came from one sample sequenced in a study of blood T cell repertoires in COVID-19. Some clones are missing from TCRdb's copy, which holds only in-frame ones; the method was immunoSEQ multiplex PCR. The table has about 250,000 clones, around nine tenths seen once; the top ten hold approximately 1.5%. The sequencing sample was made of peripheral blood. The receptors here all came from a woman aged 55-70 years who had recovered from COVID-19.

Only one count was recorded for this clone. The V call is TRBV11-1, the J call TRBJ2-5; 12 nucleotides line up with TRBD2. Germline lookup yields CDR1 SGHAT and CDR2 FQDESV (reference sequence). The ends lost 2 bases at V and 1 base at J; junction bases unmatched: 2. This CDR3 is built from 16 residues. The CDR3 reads CASSLTTSGGQETQYF. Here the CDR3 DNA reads TGTGCCAGCAGCTTAACGACTAGCGGGGGCCAAGAGACCCAGTACTTC.

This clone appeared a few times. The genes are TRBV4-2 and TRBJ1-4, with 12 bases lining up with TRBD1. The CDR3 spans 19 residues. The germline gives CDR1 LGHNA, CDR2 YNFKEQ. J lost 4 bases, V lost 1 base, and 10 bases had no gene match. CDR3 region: CASSQGDWGQGASNEKLFF. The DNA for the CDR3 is TGTGCCAGCAGCCAAGGGGATTGGGGACAGGGGGCCAGTAATGAAAAACTGTTTTTT.

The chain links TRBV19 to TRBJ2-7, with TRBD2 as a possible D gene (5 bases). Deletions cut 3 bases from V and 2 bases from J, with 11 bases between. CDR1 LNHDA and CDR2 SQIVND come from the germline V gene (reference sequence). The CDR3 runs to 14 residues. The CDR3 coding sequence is TGTGCCAGTAGTATTAAGTGGGGAGCCTACGAGCAGTACTTC. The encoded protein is CASSIKWGAYEQYF.

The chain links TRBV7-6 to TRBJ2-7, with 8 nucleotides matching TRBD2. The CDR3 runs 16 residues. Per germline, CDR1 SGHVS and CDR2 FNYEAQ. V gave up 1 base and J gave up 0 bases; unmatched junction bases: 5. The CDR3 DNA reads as TGTGCCAGCAGCTTAGGACTAGCGCGGAGCTCCTACGAGCAGTACTTC. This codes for CASSLGLARSSYEQYF.

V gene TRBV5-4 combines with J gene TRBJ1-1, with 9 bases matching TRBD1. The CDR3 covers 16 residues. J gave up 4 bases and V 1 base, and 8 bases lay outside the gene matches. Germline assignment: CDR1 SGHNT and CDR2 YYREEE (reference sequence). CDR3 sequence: CASSLQGQGLGTEAFF. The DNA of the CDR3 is TGTGCCAGCAGCTTGCAGGGACAGGGATTAGGCACTGAAGCTTTCTTT. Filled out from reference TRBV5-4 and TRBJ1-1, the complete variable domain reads ETGVTQSPTHLIKTRGQQVTLRCSSQSGHNTVSWYQQALGQGPQFIFQYYREEENGRGNFPPRFSGLQFPNYSSELNVNALELDDSALYLCASSLQGQGLGTEAFFGQGTRLTVV.

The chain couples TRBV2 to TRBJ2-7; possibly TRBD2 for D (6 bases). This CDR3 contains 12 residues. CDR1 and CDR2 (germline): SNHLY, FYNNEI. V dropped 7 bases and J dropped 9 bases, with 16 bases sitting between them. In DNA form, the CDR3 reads TGTGCCAGCAAAACCGGGACTCCCGCGCAGTACTTC. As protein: CASKTGTPAQYF.

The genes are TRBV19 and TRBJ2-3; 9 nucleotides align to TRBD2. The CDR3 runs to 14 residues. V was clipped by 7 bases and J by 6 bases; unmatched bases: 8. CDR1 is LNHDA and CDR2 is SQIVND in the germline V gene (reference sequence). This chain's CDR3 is CASKEIAGADTQYF. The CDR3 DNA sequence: TGTGCCAGTAAAGAGATAGCGGGGGCGGATACGCAGTATTTT.

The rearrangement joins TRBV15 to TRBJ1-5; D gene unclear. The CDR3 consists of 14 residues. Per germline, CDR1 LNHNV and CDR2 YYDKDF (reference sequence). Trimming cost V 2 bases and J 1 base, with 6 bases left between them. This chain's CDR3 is CATSRRQSNQPQHF. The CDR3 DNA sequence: TGTGCCACCAGCAGACGACAAAGCAATCAGCCCCAGCATTTT.

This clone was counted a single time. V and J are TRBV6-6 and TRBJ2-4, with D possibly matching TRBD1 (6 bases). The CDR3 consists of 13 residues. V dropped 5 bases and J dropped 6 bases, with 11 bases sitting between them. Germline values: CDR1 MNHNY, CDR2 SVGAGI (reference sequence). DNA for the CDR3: TGTGCCAGCAGTCCCCCGGACAGAAACATTCAGTACTTC. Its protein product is CASSPPDRNIQYF.